Listed below are T cell receptor beta chains from one sample, sequenced in a study of OX40 agonist ivuxolimab in advanced cancers. Method: immunoSEQ multiplex PCR; TCRdb's copy keeps in-frame clones and lacks some. This table has around 80,000 clones, approximately 90% appearing once. Sequences were derived from CD4+ or CD8+ T cells sorted from blood, sampled in a trial of the OX40 agonist ivuxolimab. The receptor source for this set is an adult with an advanced solid tumor such as melanoma, head and neck, liver or kidney cancer. Both conserved end residues are part of each CDR3. The D gene is left open where the match is weak. Only some rows state a clone size, as once, few, many or a class for expanded clones.

J gene | clone size | D gene | V gene | CDR3 protein | CDR3 DNA
TRBJ2-7 | - | - | TRBV7-3 | CASSLTPRTDVLYEQYF | TGTGCCAGCAGCTTAACTCCCCGGACAGATGTCCTCTACGAGCAGTACTTC
TRBJ2-7 | - | - | TRBV29-1 | CSVRPGTSYEQYF | TGCAGCGTTCGTCCCGGGACGTCCTACGAGCAGTACTTC
TRBJ2-3 | - | TRBD1 | TRBV6-6 | CASSPGSGQGLDTQYF | TGTGCCAGCAGCCCCGGTTCGGGACAGGGCTTAGATACGCAGTATTTT
TRBJ2-2 | - | - | TRBV9 | CASSVVHTGELFF | TGTGCCAGCAGCGTAGTACACACCGGGGAGCTGTTTTTT
TRBJ1-2 | few | - | TRBV9 | CASSVERSAVYGYTF | TGTGCCAGCAGCGTAGAGAGGTCCGCGGTCTATGGCTACACCTTC
TRBJ2-7 | - | - | TRBV5-3 | CARSLEPGSVYEQYF | TGTGCCAGAAGCTTGGAGCCGGGTAGCGTCTACGAGCAGTACTTC
TRBJ2-7 | - | - | TRBV29-1 | CSVMGPTYEQYF | TGCAGCGTGATGGGCCCCACCTACGAGCAGTACTTC
TRBJ1-5 | - | TRBD1 | TRBV30 | CAWSGTGVIQPQHF | TGTGCCTGGTCCGGGACAGGGGTAATTCAGCCCCAGCATTTT
TRBJ1-6 | - | - | TRBV27 | CASSFREAPLHF | TGTGCCAGCAGTTTCAGGGAGGCACCCCTCCACTTT
TRBJ2-1 | - | TRBD2 | TRBV11-2 | CASSLGEGIEQFF | TGTGCCAGCAGCTTAGGGGAGGGAATTGAGCAGTTCTTC
TRBJ1-4 | - | TRBD1 | TRBV9 | CASSVGDRGLYEKLFF | TGTGCCAGCAGCGTAGGGGACAGGGGGTTGTATGAAAAACTGTTTTTT
TRBJ1-1 | - | - | TRBV5-1 | CASRKDRNTEAFF | TGCGCCAGCAGGAAAGACAGGAACACTGAAGCTTTCTTT
TRBJ2-7 | - | TRBD2 | TRBV14 | CASRRGGLGNYEQYF | TGTGCCAGCAGACGCGGGGGGTTGGGGAACTACGAGCAGTACTTC
TRBJ2-3 | - | - | TRBV10-1 | CASSEPDTDTQYF | TGCGCCAGCAGTGAACCGGACACAGATACGCAGTATTTT
TRBJ1-1 | once | - | TRBV19 | CASSLQRNTEAFF | TGTGCCAGTAGCCTTCAAAGGAACACTGAAGCTTTCTTT
TRBJ1-2 | - | - | TRBV11-2 | CASSSRLVTNYGYTF | TGTGCCAGCAGCTCCCGTTTAGTTACTAACTATGGCTACACCTTC
TRBJ2-1 | - | - | TRBV6-6 | CASKGSSYNEQFF | TGTGCCAGTAAAGGGAGCTCCTACAATGAGCAGTTCTTC
TRBJ2-5 | - | TRBD1 | TRBV11-1 | CASSLGTGLGETQYF | TGTGCCAGCAGCTTAGGGACAGGGCTTGGGGAGACCCAGTACTTC
TRBJ2-7 | - | TRBD1 | TRBV6-1 | CASSEYRGYEQYF | TGTGCCAGCAGTGAATACAGGGGCTACGAGCAGTACTTC
TRBJ1-2 | - | - | TRBV19 | CASSIDRSYGYTF | TGTGCCAGTAGTATTGACAGGTCCTATGGCTACACCTTC
TRBJ2-1 | - | - | TRBV10-3 | CAISRDGLGEQFF | TGTGCCATCAGCCGGGACGGCTTGGGTGAGCAGTTCTTC
TRBJ2-7 | - | TRBD1 | TRBV29-1 | CSGGQGPEQYF | TGCAGCGGTGGACAGGGACCCGAGCAGTACTTC
TRBJ1-2 | - | - | TRBV18 | CASSSGQSGYTF | TGTGCCAGCTCGTCCGGACAGTCTGGCTACACCTTC
TRBJ1-6 | - | - | TRBV27 | CASSLFLIGHSPLHF | TGTGCCAGCAGTTTATTTTTAATTGGGCATTCACCCCTCCACTTT
TRBJ2-7 | - | - | TRBV5-4 | CASSPKSSYEQYF | TGTGCCAGCAGCCCGAAGAGCTCCTACGAGCAGTACTTC
TRBJ1-1 | - | TRBD1 | TRBV5-8 | CASSYDRDTEAFF | TGTGCCAGCAGCTATGACAGGGACACTGAAGCTTTCTTT
TRBJ2-6 | - | - | TRBV7-3 | CASSKINRQAPDSGANVLTF | TGTGCCAGCAGCAAAATTAATCGACAGGCACCCGACTCTGGGGCCAACGTCCTGACTTTC
TRBJ2-1 | - | - | TRBV6-5 | CASRWQGSSYNEQFF | TGTGCCAGCAGATGGCAGGGTAGCTCCTACAATGAGCAGTTCTTC
TRBJ2-3 | - | - | TRBV19 | CASSIGEGLTDTQYF | TGTGCCAGTAGTATAGGAGAGGGACTCACAGATACGCAGTATTTT
TRBJ1-1 | - | TRBD1 | TRBV30 | CAWIQGGGTEAFF | TGTGCCTGGATCCAGGGGGGGGGCACTGAAGCTTTCTTT
TRBJ1-4 | few | - | TRBV25-1 | CASSEPNEKLFF | TGTGCCAGCAGTGAACCGAATGAAAAACTGTTTTTT
TRBJ1-2 | - | - | TRBV28 | CATLEGGKKSYGYTF | TGTGCCACCCTGGAGGGGGGGAAGAAGAGTTATGGCTACACCTTC